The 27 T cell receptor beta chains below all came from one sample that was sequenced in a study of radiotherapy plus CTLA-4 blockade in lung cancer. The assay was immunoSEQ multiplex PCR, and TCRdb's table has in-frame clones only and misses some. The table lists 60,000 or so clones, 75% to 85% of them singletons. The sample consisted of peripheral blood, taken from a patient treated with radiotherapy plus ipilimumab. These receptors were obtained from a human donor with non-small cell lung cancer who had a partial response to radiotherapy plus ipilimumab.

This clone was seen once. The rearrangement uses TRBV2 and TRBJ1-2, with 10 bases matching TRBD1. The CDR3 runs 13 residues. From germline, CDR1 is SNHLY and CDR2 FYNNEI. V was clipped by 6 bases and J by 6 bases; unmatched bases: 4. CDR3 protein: CASRTGGNDGYTF. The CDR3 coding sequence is TGTGCCAGCAGGACAGGGGGCAACGATGGCTACACCTTC.

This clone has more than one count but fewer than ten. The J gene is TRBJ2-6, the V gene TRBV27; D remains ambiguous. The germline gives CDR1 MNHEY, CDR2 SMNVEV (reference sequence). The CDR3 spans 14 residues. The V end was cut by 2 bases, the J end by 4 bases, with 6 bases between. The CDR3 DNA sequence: TGTGCCAGCAGTTTAATGAGCGGGGCCAACGTCCTGACTTTC. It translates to CASSLMSGANVLTF.

The CDR3 sequence is CATQPGQGAVTGELFF. CDR3 nucleotides: TGTGCCACCCAGCCGGGACAGGGGGCGGTCACCGGGGAGCTGTTTTTT. The chain uses TRBV2 and TRBJ2-2; 12 bases fit TRBD1. After removal of 10 bases from V and 4 bases from J, the junction contained 10 bases not matched to a gene. Germline assignment: CDR1 SNHLY and CDR2 FYNNEI. This CDR3 is 16 amino acids long.

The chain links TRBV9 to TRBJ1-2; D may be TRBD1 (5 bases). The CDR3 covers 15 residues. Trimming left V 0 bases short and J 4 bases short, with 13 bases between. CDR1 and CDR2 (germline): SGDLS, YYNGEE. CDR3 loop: CASSVGDGGGYGYTF. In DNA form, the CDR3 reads TGTGCCAGCAGCGTAGGCGACGGGGGAGGCTATGGCTACACCTTC. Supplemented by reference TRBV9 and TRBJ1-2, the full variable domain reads DSGVTQTPKHLITATGQRVTLRCSPRSGDLSVYWYQQSLDQGLQFLIQYYNGEERAKGNILERFSAQQFPDLHSELNLSSLELGDSALYFCASSVGDGGGYGYTFGSGTRLTVV.

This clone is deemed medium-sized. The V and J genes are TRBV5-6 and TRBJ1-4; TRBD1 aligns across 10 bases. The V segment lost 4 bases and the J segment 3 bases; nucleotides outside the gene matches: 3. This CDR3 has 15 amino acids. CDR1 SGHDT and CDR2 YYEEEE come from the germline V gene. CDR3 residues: CASSPGTGANEKLFF. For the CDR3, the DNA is TGTGCCAGCAGCCCAGGGACAGGGGCTAATGAAAAACTGTTTTTT.

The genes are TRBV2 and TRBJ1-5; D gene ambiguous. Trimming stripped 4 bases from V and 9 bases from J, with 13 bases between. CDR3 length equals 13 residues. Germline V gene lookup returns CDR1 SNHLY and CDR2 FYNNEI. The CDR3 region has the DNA TGTGCCAGCAGTGTAACAGCCGCCGGGCCCCAGCATTTT. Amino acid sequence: CASSVTAAGPQHF.

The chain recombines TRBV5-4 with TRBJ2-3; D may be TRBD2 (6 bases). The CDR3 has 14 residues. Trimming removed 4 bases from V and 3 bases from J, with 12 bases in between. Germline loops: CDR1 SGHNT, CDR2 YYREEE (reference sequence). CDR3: CASSRRLATDTQYF. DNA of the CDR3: TGTGCCAGCAGCCGTCGGCTAGCGACAGATACGCAGTATTTT.

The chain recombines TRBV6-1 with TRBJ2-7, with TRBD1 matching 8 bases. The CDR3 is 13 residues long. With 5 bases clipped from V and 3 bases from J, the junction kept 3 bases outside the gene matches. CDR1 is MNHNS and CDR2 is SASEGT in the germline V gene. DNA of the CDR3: TGTGCCAGCAGTACCGGGACAGGCTACGAGCAGTACTTC. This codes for CASSTGTGYEQYF.

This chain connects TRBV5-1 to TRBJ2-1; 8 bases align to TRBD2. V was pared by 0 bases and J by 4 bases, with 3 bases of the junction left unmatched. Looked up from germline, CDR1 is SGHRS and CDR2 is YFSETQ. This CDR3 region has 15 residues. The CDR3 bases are TGCGCCAGCAGCTTGGAGGTAGCGGGATACAATGAGCAGTTCTTC. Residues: CASSLEVAGYNEQFF.

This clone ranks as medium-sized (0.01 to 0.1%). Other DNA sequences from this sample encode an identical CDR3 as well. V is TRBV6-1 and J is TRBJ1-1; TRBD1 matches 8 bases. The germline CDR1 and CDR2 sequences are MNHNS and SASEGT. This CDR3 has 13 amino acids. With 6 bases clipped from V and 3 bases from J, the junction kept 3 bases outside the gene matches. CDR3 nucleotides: TGTGCCAGCAGGGACAGGGCGTACACTGAAGCTTTCTTT. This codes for CASRDRAYTEAFF.

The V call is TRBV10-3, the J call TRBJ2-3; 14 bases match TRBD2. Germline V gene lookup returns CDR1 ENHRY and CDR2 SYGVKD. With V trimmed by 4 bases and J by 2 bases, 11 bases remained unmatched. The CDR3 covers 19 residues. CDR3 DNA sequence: TGTGCCATCAGTGGGGGGACTAGCGGGGGCCTGTGGGACACAGATACGCAGTATTTT. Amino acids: CAISGGTSGGLWDTDTQYF.

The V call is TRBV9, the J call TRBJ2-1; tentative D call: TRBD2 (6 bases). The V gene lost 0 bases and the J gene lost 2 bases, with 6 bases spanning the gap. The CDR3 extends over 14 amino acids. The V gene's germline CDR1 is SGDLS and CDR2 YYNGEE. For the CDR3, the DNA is TGTGCCAGCAGCGTAGGGGGGGCCTACAATGAGCAGTTCTTC. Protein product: CASSVGGAYNEQFF. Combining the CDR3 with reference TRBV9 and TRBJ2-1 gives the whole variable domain DSGVTQTPKHLITATGQRVTLRCSPRSGDLSVYWYQQSLDQGLQFLIQYYNGEERAKGNILERFSAQQFPDLHSELNLSSLELGDSALYFCASSVGGAYNEQFFGPGTRLTVL.

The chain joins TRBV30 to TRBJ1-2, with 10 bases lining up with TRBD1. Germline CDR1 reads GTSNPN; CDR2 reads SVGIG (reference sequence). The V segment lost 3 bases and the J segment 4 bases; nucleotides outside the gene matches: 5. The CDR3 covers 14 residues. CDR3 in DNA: TGTGCCTGGAGCGGGACAGGGGATCTCTATGGCTACACCTTC. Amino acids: CAWSGTGDLYGYTF. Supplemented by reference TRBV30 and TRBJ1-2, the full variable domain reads SQTIHQWPATLVQPVGSPLSLECTVEGTSNPNLYWYRQAAGRGLQLLFYSVGIGQISSEVPQNLSASRPQDRQFILSSKKLLLSDSGFYLCAWSGTGDLYGYTFGSGTRLTVV.

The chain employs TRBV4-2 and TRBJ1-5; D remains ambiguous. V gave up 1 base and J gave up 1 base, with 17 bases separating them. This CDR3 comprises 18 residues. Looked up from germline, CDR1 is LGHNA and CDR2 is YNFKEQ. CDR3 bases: TGTGCCAGCAGCCAAGTACAAGGGCGGGATCCGAGCAATCAGCCCCAGCATTTT. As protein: CASSQVQGRDPSNQPQHF.

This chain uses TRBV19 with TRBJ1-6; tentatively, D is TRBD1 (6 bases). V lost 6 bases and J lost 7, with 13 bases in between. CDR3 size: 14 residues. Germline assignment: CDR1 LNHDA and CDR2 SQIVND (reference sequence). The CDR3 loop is CASSPTGYNSPLHF. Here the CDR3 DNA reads TGTGCCAGTAGCCCTACAGGGTACAATTCACCCCTCCACTTT. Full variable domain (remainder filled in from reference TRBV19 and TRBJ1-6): DGGITQSPKYLFRKEGQNVTLSCEQNLNHDAMYWYRQDPGQGLRLIYYSQIVNDFQKGDIAEGYSVSREKKESFPLTVTSAQKNPTAFYLCASSPTGYNSPLHFGNGTRLTVT.

The DNA for the CDR3 is TGTGCTAGTGGTTTGGGACATACGAACACTGAAGCTTTCTTT. This translates into CASGLGHTNTEAFF. The V and J genes are TRBV12-5 and TRBJ1-1; D is unclear. CDR1 is LGHNT and CDR2 is FRNRAP in the germline V gene. Trimming cost V 1 base and J 1 base, with 7 bases left between them. The CDR3 has 14 residues.

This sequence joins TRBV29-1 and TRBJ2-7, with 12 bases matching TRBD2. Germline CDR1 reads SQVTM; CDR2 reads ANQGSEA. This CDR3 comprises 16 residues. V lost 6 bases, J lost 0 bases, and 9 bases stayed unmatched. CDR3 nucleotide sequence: TGCAGCGTGACCTGGACTAGCGGGGTAAGCTCCTACGAGCAGTACTTC. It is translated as CSVTWTSGVSSYEQYF.

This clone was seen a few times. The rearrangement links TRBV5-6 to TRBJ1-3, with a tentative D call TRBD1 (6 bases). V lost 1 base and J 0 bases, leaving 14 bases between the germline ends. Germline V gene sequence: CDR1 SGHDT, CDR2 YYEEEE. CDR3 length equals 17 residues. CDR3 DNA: TGTGCCAGCAGCTTGTCTCACAGGGATCACTCTGGAAACACCATATATTTT. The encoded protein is CASSLSHRDHSGNTIYF.

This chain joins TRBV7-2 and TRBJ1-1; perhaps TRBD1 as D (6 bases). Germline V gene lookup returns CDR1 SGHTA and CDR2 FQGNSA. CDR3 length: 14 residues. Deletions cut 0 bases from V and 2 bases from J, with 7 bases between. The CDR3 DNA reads TGTGCCAGCAGCTTAGCAGGGGGAAACACTGAAGCTTTCTTT. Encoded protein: CASSLAGGNTEAFF.

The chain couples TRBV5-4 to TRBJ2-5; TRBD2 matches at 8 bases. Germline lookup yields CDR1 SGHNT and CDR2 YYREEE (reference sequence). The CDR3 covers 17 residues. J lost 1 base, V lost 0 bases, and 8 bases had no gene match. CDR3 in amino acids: CASSLELSGGLQETQYF. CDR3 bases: TGTGCCAGCAGCTTGGAGTTAAGCGGGGGCCTCCAAGAGACCCAGTACTTC.

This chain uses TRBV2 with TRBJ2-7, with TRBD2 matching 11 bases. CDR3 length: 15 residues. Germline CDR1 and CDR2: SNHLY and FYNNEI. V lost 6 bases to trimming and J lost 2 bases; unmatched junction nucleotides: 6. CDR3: CASRATSGVTYEQYF. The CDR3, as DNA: TGTGCCAGCAGGGCGACTAGCGGGGTAACCTACGAGCAGTACTTC.

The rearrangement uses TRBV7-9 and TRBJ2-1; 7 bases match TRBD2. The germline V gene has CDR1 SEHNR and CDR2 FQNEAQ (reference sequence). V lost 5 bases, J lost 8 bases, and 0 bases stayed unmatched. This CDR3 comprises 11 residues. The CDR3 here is CASSTSDEQFF. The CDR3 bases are TGTGCCAGCAGCACTAGCGATGAGCAGTTCTTC.

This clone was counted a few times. CDR3 DNA sequence: TGCGCCAGCAGCTCCAACGTCGGGACTGAAGCTTTCTTT. It codes for CASSSNVGTEAFF. The J gene is TRBJ1-1, the V gene TRBV4-3, with D hard to call. V lost 5 bases to trimming and J lost 5 bases, with 12 bases between them. The CDR3 covers 13 residues. Germline lookup yields CDR1 LGHNA and CDR2 YSLEER.

DNA of the CDR3: TGTGCCAGCAGACAACAGGGGGCCCAGTACTTC. This encodes CASRQQGAQYF. The V and J genes are TRBV6-5 and TRBJ2-7; 9 nucleotides line up with TRBD1. CDR1 and CDR2 (germline): MNHEY, SVGAGI. The CDR3 runs 11 residues. V gave up 6 bases and J gave up 10 bases; unmatched junction bases: 4.

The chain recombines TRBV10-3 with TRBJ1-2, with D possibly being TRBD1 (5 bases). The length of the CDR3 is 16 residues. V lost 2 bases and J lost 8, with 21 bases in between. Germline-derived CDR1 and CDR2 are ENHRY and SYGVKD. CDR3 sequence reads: CAISETRDVGVRGYTF. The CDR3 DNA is TGTGCCATCAGTGAGACCAGAGACGTAGGGGTCCGGGGCTACACCTTC.

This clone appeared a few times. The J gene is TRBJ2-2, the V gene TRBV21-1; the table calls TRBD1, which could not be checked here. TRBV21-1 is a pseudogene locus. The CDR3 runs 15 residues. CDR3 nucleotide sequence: TGTGCCAGCACCCCTCAGGCAGGGTGGACCGGGGAGCTGTTTTTT. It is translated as CASTPQAGWTGELFF.

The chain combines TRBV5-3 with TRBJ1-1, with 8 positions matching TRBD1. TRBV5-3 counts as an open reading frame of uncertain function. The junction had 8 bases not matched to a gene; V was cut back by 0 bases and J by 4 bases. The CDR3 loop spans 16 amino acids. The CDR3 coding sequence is TGTGCCAGAAGCTTGGGTGACAGGGGTTCTTTCACTGAAGCTTTCTTT. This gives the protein CARSLGDRGSFTEAFF.